A selection of T cell receptor beta chains follows, all from one sample in a study of shared clonotypes between healthy human individuals. Method: immunoSEQ multiplex PCR; TCRdb's copy keeps in-frame clones and lacks some. The sample lists more than 500,000 clones; 90% to 95% were seen once. The material sequenced was naive CD8+ T cells sorted from blood. The source is a woman in her 30s in good health. Each CDR3 is given with its conserved first and last residue. A D gene is named only where the DNA matches it firmly. Rows may omit the clone size; those that give it use once, few, many or a size class.

J,D,size,V,CDR3,DNA
TRBJ2-7,NA,NA,TRBV28,CASSLGQSYEQYF,TGTGCCAGCAGCCTCGGGCAGAGCTACGAGCAGTACTTC
TRBJ1-1,TRBD1,once,TRBV5-4,CASSTGQGVTEAFF,TGTGCCAGCAGCACGGGCCAGGGGGTCACTGAAGCTTTCTTT
TRBJ2-7,NA,once,TRBV11-2,CASRPDSYEQYF,TGTGCCAGCAGACCCGACAGCTACGAGCAGTACTTC
TRBJ2-7,NA,once,TRBV7-9,CASSLVLGYEQYF,TGTGCCAGCAGCTTAGTTTTGGGCTACGAGCAGTACTTC
TRBJ2-7,NA,NA,TRBV5-1,CASSVDYEQYF,TGCGCCAGCAGCGTCGACTACGAGCAGTACTTC
TRBJ2-2,TRBD2,NA,TRBV28,CASSMTIAGVAGELFF,TGTGCCAGCAGTATGACAATAGCGGGAGTGGCCGGGGAGCTGTTTTTT
TRBJ2-1,NA,NA,TRBV4-1,CASSQINGPYNEQFF,TGCGCCAGCAGCCAAATCAACGGACCCTACAATGAGCAGTTCTTC
TRBJ2-7,NA,once,TRBV5-4,CASRRDAEQYF,TGTGCCAGCCGACGGGATGCCGAGCAGTACTTC
TRBJ2-1,NA,NA,TRBV7-9,CASSLVAGATEQFF,TGTGCCAGCAGCTTAGTGGCTGGGGCCACTGAGCAGTTCTTC
TRBJ2-7,NA,NA,TRBV6-6,CASSYSTWTDYEQYF,TGTGCCAGCAGTTACTCGACTTGGACAGACTACGAGCAGTACTTC
TRBJ2-3,NA,NA,TRBV5-1,CASSLDSQRRSTDTQYF,TGCGCCAGCAGCTTGGATTCCCAGCGGAGGAGCACAGATACGCAGTATTTT
TRBJ1-1,NA,NA,TRBV11-2,CASSLDGVWGMNTEAFF,TGTGCCAGCAGCTTAGATGGGGTCTGGGGGATGAACACTGAAGCTTTCTTT
TRBJ2-5,NA,NA,TRBV5-6,CASSLGLGMGETQYF,TGTGCCAGCAGCTTGGGGCTGGGTATGGGGGAGACCCAGTACTTC
TRBJ2-7,NA,NA,TRBV5-5,CASSLDFYEQYF,TGTGCCAGCAGCTTGGATTTCTACGAGCAGTACTTC
TRBJ2-7,NA,NA,TRBV10-2,CASSEGRAYEQYF,TGCGCCAGCAGTGAGGGCAGAGCCTACGAGCAGTACTTC
TRBJ2-7,TRBD1,NA,TRBV29-1,CSARDSSSEQYF,TGCAGCGCCAGGGACAGCAGTTCCGAGCAGTACTTC
TRBJ1-1,NA,NA,TRBV6-4,CASSSQAGDTEAFF,TGTGCCAGCAGTTCCCAGGCGGGAGACACTGAAGCTTTCTTT
TRBJ1-1,NA,NA,TRBV6-5,CASSRQRSNTEAFF,TGTGCCAGCAGCCGACAACGTTCGAACACTGAAGCTTTCTTT
TRBJ1-1,NA,NA,TRBV5-4,CASTDANTEAFF,TGTGCCAGCACAGATGCAAACACTGAAGCTTTCTTT
TRBJ2-7,TRBD2,NA,TRBV9,CASSVGAGGPLYEQYF,TGTGCCAGCAGCGTAGGGGCGGGAGGGCCTCTTTACGAGCAGTACTTC
TRBJ2-1,TRBD2,NA,TRBV5-8,CASSRRPGLKTNNEQFF,TGTGCCAGCAGCCGTCGACCGGGACTAAAAACCAACAATGAGCAGTTCTTC
TRBJ2-7,TRBD1,NA,TRBV27,CASGGTGRYEQYF,TGTGCCAGCGGAGGGACAGGGAGGTACGAGCAGTACTTC
TRBJ1-1,NA,NA,TRBV2,CASSGGTEAFF,TGTGCCAGCAGTGGGGGCACTGAAGCTTTCTTT
TRBJ2-7,NA,NA,TRBV7-8,CASSFLLANYEQYF,TGTGCCAGCAGCTTTCTCCTAGCAAACTACGAGCAGTACTTC
TRBJ2-7,NA,once,TRBV19,CASSIRAFDYEQYF,TGTGCCAGTAGTATCCGGGCCTTCGATTACGAGCAGTACTTC
TRBJ2-5,NA,NA,TRBV20-1,CSAKQRQYF,TGCAGTGCTAAGCAGCGACAGTACTTC
TRBJ2-3,NA,NA,TRBV13,CASSPRELADTQYF,TGTGCCAGCAGCCCCCGGGAGTTAGCAGATACGCAGTATTTT
TRBJ1-2,NA,once,TRBV2,CASSGRAVFEANYGYTF,TGTGCCAGCAGTGGGAGGGCAGTCTTTGAAGCTAACTATGGCTACACCTTC
TRBJ1-1,NA,NA,TRBV27,CASSSALQPRAFF,TGTGCCAGCAGTTCGGCCCTACAACCCCGAGCTTTCTTT
TRBJ2-4,NA,NA,TRBV28,CASSFPRGLAKNIQYF,TGTGCCAGCAGTTTCCCCCGGGGACTAGCCAAAAACATTCAGTACTTC
TRBJ1-1,NA,NA,TRBV5-5,CASSRGRSADTEAFF,TGTGCCAGCAGCCGAGGACGTTCGGCGGACACTGAAGCTTTCTTT
TRBJ1-6,TRBD1,NA,TRBV27,CASRHRNRDRGSPLHF,TGTGCCAGCAGACACCGCAACCGGGACAGGGGTTCACCCCTCCACTTT
TRBJ1-1,NA,NA,TRBV29-1,CSVEVELTIEAFF,TGCAGCGTTGAAGTTGAATTAACTATTGAAGCTTTCTTT
TRBJ2-2,NA,NA,TRBV5-6,CASSLAGRGIAGELFF,TGTGCCAGCAGCTTGGCCGGCAGGGGTATCGCCGGGGAGCTGTTTTTT
TRBJ1-1,NA,NA,TRBV2,CASSEGIARRGTEAFF,TGTGCCAGCAGTGAAGGGATCGCGAGGAGGGGGACTGAAGCTTTCTTT
TRBJ1-2,NA,NA,TRBV19,CASRVQARDYGYTF,TGTGCCAGTAGGGTGCAGGCTCGTGACTATGGCTACACCTTC
TRBJ1-5,NA,once,TRBV7-8,CASSSGGLDQPQHF,TGTGCCAGCAGCTCCGGTGGGTTGGATCAGCCCCAGCATTTT